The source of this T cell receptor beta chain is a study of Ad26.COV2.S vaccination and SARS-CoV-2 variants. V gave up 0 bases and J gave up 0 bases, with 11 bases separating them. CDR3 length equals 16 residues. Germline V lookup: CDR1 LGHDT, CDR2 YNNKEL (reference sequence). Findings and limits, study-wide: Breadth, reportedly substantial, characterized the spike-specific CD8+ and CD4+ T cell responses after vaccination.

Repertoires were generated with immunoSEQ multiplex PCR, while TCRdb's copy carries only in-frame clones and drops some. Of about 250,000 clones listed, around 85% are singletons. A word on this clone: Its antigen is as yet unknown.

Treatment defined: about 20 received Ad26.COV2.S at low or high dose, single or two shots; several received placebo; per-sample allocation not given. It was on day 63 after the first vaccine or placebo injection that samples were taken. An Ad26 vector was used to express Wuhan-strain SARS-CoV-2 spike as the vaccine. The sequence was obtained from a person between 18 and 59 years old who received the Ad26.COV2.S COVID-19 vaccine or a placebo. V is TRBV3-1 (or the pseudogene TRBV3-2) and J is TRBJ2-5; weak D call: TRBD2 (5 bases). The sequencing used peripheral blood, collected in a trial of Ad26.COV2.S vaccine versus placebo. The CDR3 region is CASSQDGRGYQETQYF. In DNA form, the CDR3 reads TGTGCCAGCAGCCAAGATGGGAGAGGGTACCAAGAGACCCAGTACTTC.